This T cell receptor beta chain stems from a study of T cell responses to AZD1222 COVID-19 vaccine. The study's findings and limits: Of spike-specific TCRs, nearly half reportedly target regions left unmutated in variants. Only a handful of AZD1222 recipients, five to seven in all, had baseline seropositivity. Repertoire sampling was restricted to post-peak T cell response timepoints. Spike as a whole was targeted by vaccine-associated CD4 TCRs, dominant at 160-218 and 743-854.

The V gene end was trimmed by 0 bases and the J gene end by 4 bases; junction bases not matched to a gene: 7. Germline assignment: CDR1 SGHTA and CDR2 FQGNSA. CDR3 length: 17 amino acids. This table comes from immunoSEQ multiplex PCR, and its TCRdb copy is limited to in-frame clones, with some not included. The table lists 90,000 to 130,000 clones, about 86% of them singletons. This clone occurred once. Its specificity is unknown. This TCR derives from an adult in good health. This chain uses TRBV7-2 with TRBJ1-5; TRBD1 agrees at 9 bases. Here the sequenced sample was peripheral blood, taken on day 0 of AZD1222 vaccination. The CDR3 DNA reads as TGTGCCAGCAGCTTAGCGGGACAGGGTTTCGGTAATCAGCCCCAGCATTTT. This sequence encodes CASSLAGQGFGNQPQHF. The variable domain in full, with the rest retrieved from reference TRBV7-2 and TRBJ1-5, is GAGVSQSPSNKVTEKGKDVELRCDPISGHTALYWYRQSLGQGLEFLIYFQGNSAPDKSGLPSDRFSAERTGGSVSTLTIQRTQQEDSAVYLCASSLAGQGFGNQPQHFGDGTRLSIL.